The present T cell receptor beta chain was sequenced within a study of blood T cell repertoires in COVID-19. On the study more broadly: Sites in the United States, Italy and Spain provided acute and convalescent COVID-19 samples.

Trimming at V came to 4 bases and at J to 2 bases, leaving 8 bases not matched to a gene. Germline V gene data show CDR1 as LGHDT and CDR2 as YNNKEL (reference sequence). The CDR3 consists of 15 residues. Sequencing used immunoSEQ multiplex PCR; TCRdb keeps in-frame clones, though not all of them. Of a few hundred thousand clones in the sample, around nine tenths were seen once. The TCR originated in a woman aged 50 to 60 who had recovered from COVID-19. J is TRBJ2-7 and V is TRBV3-1 (or the pseudogene TRBV3-2); 7 bases align to TRBD2. The sequenced sample was PBMCs or T cells enriched from blood (not recorded which). The CDR3 nucleotides read TGTGCCAGCAGCCTCGCGGGAGACGGAACCTACGAGCAGTACTTC. Its protein product is CASSLAGDGTYEQYF.